The sequence of this T cell receptor beta chain was determined in a study of blood T cell repertoires in COVID-19. Study summary: Donors in the United States, Italy and Spain gave samples during acute or convalescent COVID-19. PBMCs, B-cell-depleted T cells, or T cells provided the cDNA or gDNA that made up the material.

Original analysis: It was from reference gene primer amplification that nucleated cell counts were estimated. Some clones are missing from TCRdb's copy, which holds only in-frame ones; the method was immunoSEQ multiplex PCR. That table supplies the V and J calls and clone size; D and trimming were determined from the DNA. Seen here are 52,000 or so clones, about 88% observed once, and the top ten hold 25% to 35%. V shed 1 base and J shed 5 bases, with 9 bases lying between them. Germline V gene lookup returns CDR1 MNHNS and CDR2 SASEGT. The CDR3 has 15 amino acids. The sequencing input was peripheral blood. This TCR derives from a human donor in a cohort sampled during active COVID-19. This chain uses TRBV6-1 with TRBJ1-6; the D gene is possibly TRBD1 (6 bases). The CDR3 loop reads CASSEGTAHNSPLHF. The DNA for the CDR3 is TGTGCCAGCAGTGAAGGGACAGCCCATAATTCACCCCTCCACTTT.